The subject of this entry is one T cell receptor (beta chain). Antigen specificity is unknown. The treatment is: around 19 received Ad26.COV2.S at low or high dose, single or two shots; about 5 received placebo; per-sample allocation not given. Each sample was drawn 63 days after the first injection (of vaccine or placebo). This sample is drawn from a study of Ad26.COV2.S vaccination and SARS-CoV-2 variants. Notes on the study in general: Vaccinees displayed broader spike-specific TCR repertoires than placebo recipients.

TCRdb's copy holds only in-frame clones and misses some; the assay was immunoSEQ multiplex PCR. The sample includes 290,000 or so clones, about 89% of them seen just once. V dropped 5 bases and J dropped 8 bases, with 19 bases sitting between them. Looked up from germline, CDR1 is MDHEN and CDR2 is SYDVKM. CDR3 length equals 15 residues. The source of this sequence is a person between 18 and 65 years old who received the Ad26.COV2.S COVID-19 vaccine or a placebo. Material: peripheral blood, obtained in a trial of Ad26.COV2.S vaccine versus placebo. The rearrangement uses TRBV28 and TRBJ2-1; D gene unclear. CDR3 DNA: TGTGCCAGCAGTAACCCCGGGTCCTTAGGCGATGAGCAGTTCTTC. Amino acids: CASSNPGSLGDEQFF. The whole variable domain, filled in from reference TRBV28 and TRBJ2-1, reads DVKVTQSSRYLVKRTGEKVFLECVQDMDHENMFWYRQDPGLGLRLIYFSYDVKMKEKGDIPEGYSVSREKKERFSLILESASTNQTSMYLCASSNPGSLGDEQFFGPGTRLTVL.